The rows below give T cell receptor beta chains drawn from one sample of a study of blood T cell repertoires in COVID-19. Profiled with immunoSEQ multiplex PCR; TCRdb holds only in-frame clones, not every one. The data contain 140,000 to 150,000 clones, roughly nine tenths of them singletons. Sequencing used peripheral blood. These TCRs come from a man between 18 and 29 years old with COVID-19, enrolled during active disease. Each CDR3 is given with its conserved first and last residue. D genes are given only for firm matches. Only some rows state a clone size, as once, few, many or a class for expanded clones.

15,TRBD1,TRBJ1-3,few,TRBV6-5,CASTQRGQSGNTIYF,TGTGCCAGCACCCAAAGGGGACAGAGTGGAAACACCATATATTTT
16,.,TRBJ2-5,.,TRBV19,CASSGRTREPRETQYF,TGTGCCAGTAGTGGGCGGACCCGGGAGCCGCGTGAGACCCAGTACTTC
16,.,TRBJ1-2,.,TRBV19,CASTPIQAWTNYGYTF,TGTGCCAGTACCCCCATACAGGCGTGGACTAACTATGGCTACACCTTC
16,TRBD1,TRBJ1-4,.,TRBV7-8,CASSQGQGAIFEKLFF,TGTGCCAGCAGCCAAGGACAGGGGGCGATCTTTGAAAAACTGTTTTTT
15,TRBD1,TRBJ1-5,.,TRBV28,CASSLGDRSNQPQHF,TGTGCCAGCAGTTTGGGGGACAGGAGCAATCAGCCCCAGCATTTT
15,.,TRBJ1-1,.,TRBV19,CASSISPGGDTEAFF,TGTGCCAGTAGTATAAGTCCCGGCGGGGACACTGAAGCTTTCTTT
15,TRBD2,TRBJ2-7,once,TRBV6-5,CASRVGLAGAWEQYF,TGTGCCAGCAGGGTAGGACTAGCGGGTGCCTGGGAGCAGTACTTC
15,.,TRBJ1-1,.,TRBV28,CASSPDAQVNTEAFF,TGTGCCAGCAGTCCAGACGCACAGGTGAACACTGAAGCTTTCTTT
13,.,TRBJ2-2,.,TRBV5-1,CASSRGAAGELFF,TGCGCCAGCAGCAGGGGCGCAGCCGGGGAGCTGTTTTTT
15,.,TRBJ1-1,.,TRBV10-3,CAISTSGPANTEAFF,TGTGCCATCAGTACGTCAGGGCCGGCGAACACTGAAGCTTTCTTT
15,.,TRBJ2-1,.,TRBV25-1,CASSRSASSYNEQFF,TGTGCCAGCAGTAGAAGCGCGAGCTCCTACAATGAGCAGTTCTTC
15,.,TRBJ1-3,.,TRBV7-9,CASSPIQGSGNTIYF,TGTGCCAGCAGCCCGATACAGGGCTCGGGAAACACCATATATTTT
19,.,TRBJ2-1,.,TRBV9,CASSVGGGSGRGNINEQFF,TGTGCCAGCAGCGTAGGTGGGGGGTCCGGGAGAGGCAACATCAATGAGCAGTTCTTC
19,TRBD2,TRBJ2-1,.,TRBV28,CASSLRGHLAGGLYNEQFF,TGTGCCAGCAGTTTACGGGGACACTTAGCGGGAGGCCTCTACAATGAGCAGTTCTTC
15,TRBD2,TRBJ2-1,.,TRBV5-1,CASSLVLAEANEQFF,TGCGCCAGCAGCTTGGTTCTAGCGGAAGCCAATGAGCAGTTCTTC
13,.,TRBJ2-2,.,TRBV18,CASSPTGAGELFF,TGTGCCAGCTCACCAACAGGTGCCGGGGAGCTGTTTTTT
14,TRBD1,TRBJ2-7,once,TRBV19,CASSIGQGAYEQYF,TGTGCCAGTAGTATAGGACAGGGAGCCTACGAGCAGTACTTC
14,TRBD2,TRBJ2-1,.,TRBV5-6,CASSLGLAGDEQFF,TGTGCCAGCAGCTTAGGACTAGCGGGAGACGAGCAGTTCTTC
12,.,TRBJ2-7,.,TRBV10-2,CASSGESYEQYF,TGCGCCAGCAGTGGGGAGTCCTACGAGCAGTACTTC
15,.,TRBJ2-2,.,TRBV18,CASSPSISGTGELFF,TGTGCCAGCTCACCATCGATATCGGGGACCGGGGAGCTGTTTTTT